This record covers a single T cell receptor beta chain. Antigen: not known. The data derive from a study of Ad26.COV2.S vaccination and SARS-CoV-2 variants. Study summary: The donor was enrolled in the Ad26.COV2.S arm of the COV1001 trial. Ad26.COV2.S was injected intramuscularly once or twice, 56 days apart. Study outcomes and limitations: Following vaccination, spike-specific CD8+ and CD4+ T cell responses reportedly exhibited substantial breadth.

The treatment: 15 to 20 received Ad26.COV2.S at low or high dose, single or two shots; about 5 received placebo; per-sample allocation not given. Material that was analyzed had been drawn on day 63 after the first vaccine or placebo injection. Sequencing used immunoSEQ multiplex PCR; TCRdb keeps in-frame clones, though not all of them. This sample has some 250,000 clones, with over 75% found just once. V gave up 5 bases and J gave up 3 bases, with 13 bases separating them. Germline values: CDR1 SGHRS, CDR2 YFSETQ. The CDR3 is made up of 14 amino acids. The sample in question was peripheral blood, obtained in a trial of Ad26.COV2.S vaccine versus placebo. The chain is built from TRBV5-1 and TRBJ2-3; tentative D call: TRBD2 (6 bases). The TCR was taken from a person between 18 and 65 years old who received the Ad26.COV2.S COVID-19 vaccine or a placebo. Here the CDR3 reads CASRPSAETDTQYF. CDR3 bases: TGCGCCAGCAGACCTAGCGCTGAGACAGATACGCAGTATTTT.